This T cell receptor beta chain was recorded in a study of PD-1 blockade in classical Hodgkin lymphoma. The study's findings and limits: Complete responders' baseline diversity resembled that of newly diagnosed patients.

V gave up 5 bases and J gave up 3 bases; unmatched junction bases: 8. The CDR3 consists of 15 residues. Germline V gene sequence: CDR1 MNHEY, CDR2 SMNVEV (reference sequence). The method was immunoSEQ multiplex PCR; TCRdb's version includes in-frame clones alone and lacks a portion of them. There are tens of thousands of clones in the sample; approximately 70% occur only once, and about 3% lies in the top ten. Of note for this clone: Its antigen is not known.

Every one of the patients relapsed after autologous stem cell transplantation (brentuximab vedotin exposure was variable). The sample was peripheral blood mononuclear cells (PBMCs), taken at baseline. This clonotype originated in a human donor with classical Hodgkin lymphoma. The chain is built from TRBV27 and TRBJ2-3; 7 bases are a match to TRBD2. The CDR3 here is CASSPRAGPTDTQYF. CDR3 bases: TGTGCCAGCAGTCCACGAGCGGGACCTACAGATACGCAGTATTTT.